Presented here are 19 T cell receptor beta chains from one specimen sequenced in a study of beta chain features in type 1 diabetes. All of the isolated RNA was reverse transcribed, so expressed TCRB transcripts were sequenced. Data came from immunoSEQ multiplex PCR; TCRdb stores just in-frame clones and leaves some out. Among 200,000 to 250,000 clones listed, less than 35% were seen once. Input material: central memory CD4+ T cells from blood. The receptor set was obtained from a man aged 25 to 40 in good health.

The chain employs TRBV7-9 and TRBJ2-4, with unresolved D. Trimming stripped 1 base from V and 3 bases from J, with 13 bases between. Per the germline V gene, CDR1 is SEHNR and CDR2 is FQNEAQ (reference sequence). The length of the CDR3 is 16 residues. In nucleotides, the CDR3 is TGTGCCAGCAGCTTAGAGAGCCTTGGCCTCAAAAACATTCAGTACTTC. This encodes CASSLESLGLKNIQYF.

Details on this clone: The identical CDR3 is also encoded by other nucleotide sequences in the sample. V and J are TRBV9 and TRBJ2-6; no reliable D call. Trimming took 0 bases from V and 0 from J, leaving 7 bases between them. In germline, CDR1 is SGDLS, CDR2 YYNGEE. The CDR3 runs 16 residues. Here the CDR3 DNA reads TGTGCCAGCAGCGTAGCTCCAGTCTCTGGGGCCAACGTCCTGACTTTC. This codes for CASSVAPVSGANVLTF.

V and J are TRBV6-1 and TRBJ2-7; D gene unclear. The length of the CDR3 is 12 residues. V gave up 2 bases and J gave up 4 bases, with 6 bases separating them. Germline V gene sequence: CDR1 MNHNS, CDR2 SASEGT. In DNA, the CDR3 is TGTGCCAGCAGTGAACAAATTTACGAGCAGTACTTC. Translating gives CASSEQIYEQYF.

This clone was found many times. The genes are TRBV5-4 and TRBJ2-1, with TRBD2 matching over 10 bases. V dropped 4 bases and J dropped 4; count of bases not matched to a gene: 8. In germline, CDR1 is SGHNT, CDR2 YYREEE (reference sequence). The CDR3 is 16 residues long. In nucleotides, the CDR3 is TGTGCCAGCAGCCAACTAGCGGGAAAGACGTACAATGAGCAGTTCTTC. Translation gives CASSQLAGKTYNEQFF.

The chain employs TRBV6-5 and TRBJ2-1; 8 bases agree with TRBD1. CDR1 is MNHEY, CDR2 SVGAGI, per germline. The CDR3 contains 15 residues. Trimming took 6 bases from V and 9 from J; bases not matched to a gene: 13. CDR3 sequence reads: CASSQRQGIGGEQFF. CDR3 coding DNA: TGTGCCAGCAGCCAGAGACAGGGGATAGGGGGTGAGCAGTTCTTC.

J is TRBJ2-7 and V is TRBV4-2; no definite D call. This CDR3 contains 15 residues. The germline gives CDR1 LGHNA, CDR2 YNFKEQ. V was clipped by 0 bases and J by 11 bases, with 20 bases between them. For the CDR3, the DNA is TGTGCCAGCAGCCAAGATTCCCGAAAACCGATGGGGAAGTACTTC. It yields the protein CASSQDSRKPMGKYF.

This clone was counted a few times. CDR3 bases: TGCGCCAGCAGCGAGTTCACAGGGAACTACAATGAGCAGTTCTTC. Encoded protein: CASSEFTGNYNEQFF. This chain connects TRBV5-1 to TRBJ2-1; tentative D call: TRBD1 (6 bases). This CDR3 region has 15 residues. Trimming pared 4 bases from V and 3 bases from J, leaving 14 bases between. Germline V gene lookup returns CDR1 SGHRS and CDR2 YFSETQ.

V usage is TRBV29-1 and J usage is TRBJ1-2, with TRBD1 matching 7 bases. The CDR3 loop spans 12 amino acids. CDR1 SQVTM and CDR2 ANQGSEA come from the germline V gene. Trimming at V came to 7 bases and at J to 4 bases, leaving 6 bases not matched to a gene. CDR3 region: CSGRDRIYGYTF. Here the CDR3 DNA reads TGCAGCGGGAGGGACAGAATCTATGGCTACACCTTC.

The chain recombines TRBV19 with TRBJ1-5; D remains ambiguous. CDR3 length: 15 amino acids. Germline V gives CDR1 LNHDA, CDR2 SQIVND (reference sequence). The V and J ends lost 1 base and 0 bases respectively, with 7 bases between them. The CDR3 DNA is TGTGCCAGTAGTATAGTACACCATAGCAATCAGCCCCAGCATTTT. The encoded protein is CASSIVHHSNQPQHF.

The chain is built from TRBV30 and TRBJ2-7, with D perhaps matching TRBD1 (6 bases). V lost 4 bases, J lost 0 bases, and 10 bases lay in between. The CDR3 contains 13 residues. From germline, CDR1 is GTSNPN and CDR2 SVGIG (reference sequence). The CDR3, as DNA: TGTGCCTGGAACAGGGCGAGCTCCTACGAGCAGTACTTC. Protein: CAWNRASSYEQYF.

The gene calls are TRBV10-3 and TRBJ2-7, with D unclear. V was trimmed by 0 bases and J by 3 bases, leaving 9 bases between them. The length of the CDR3 is 14 residues. Germline CDR1 and CDR2: ENHRY and SYGVKD. DNA for the CDR3: TGTGCCATCAGTGAGTCTGGGGATCGCTACGAGCAGTACTTC. Amino acid sequence: CAISESGDRYEQYF.

This clone was observed at least ten times. The V call is TRBV7-2, the J call TRBJ2-7, with D possibly being TRBD1 (6 bases). The CDR3 totals 13 residues. CDR1 is SGHTA, CDR2 FQGNSA, per germline. The germline V and J ends were trimmed by 5 bases and 3 bases, with 11 bases remaining between them. The CDR3 sequence: CASSHRQVYEQYF. CDR3 in DNA: TGTGCCAGCAGCCACCGACAGGTCTACGAGCAGTACTTC.

The V and J genes are TRBV7-2 and TRBJ1-1; tentative D call: TRBD1 (5 bases). Germline V gene sequence: CDR1 SGHTA, CDR2 FQGNSA. The ends were cut back, 5 bases at V and 8 bases at J, with 12 bases in the middle. The CDR3 spans 12 residues. CDR3 region: CASSLPQGEAFF. DNA of the CDR3: TGTGCCAGCAGCCTACCGCAGGGAGAAGCTTTCTTT.

This rearrangement joins TRBV5-1 to TRBJ2-7, with a tentative D call TRBD2 (6 bases). Looked up from germline, CDR1 is SGHRS and CDR2 is YFSETQ. This CDR3 comprises 15 residues. V was shortened by 2 bases and J by 7 bases, with 19 bases between the two germline ends. CDR3 sequence: CASSFSAAGFLEQYF. In DNA form, the CDR3 reads TGCGCCAGCAGCTTCTCGGCGGCGGGGTTCTTGGAGCAGTACTTC.

The gene calls are TRBV30 and TRBJ2-1; possibly TRBD1 or TRBD2 for D (6 bases each). V lost 8 bases to trimming and J lost 2 bases, with 19 bases between them. Germline CDR1 is GTSNPN and CDR2 is SVGIG (reference sequence). The CDR3 is made up of 15 amino acids. CDR3 protein: CAASGASDPYNEQFF. The CDR3 DNA reads as TGTGCCGCTTCAGGGGCTAGCGACCCCTACAATGAGCAGTTCTTC.

The sample holds one count of this clone. The chain employs TRBV4-1 and TRBJ2-5, with TRBD2 matching over 8 bases. The trim removed 6 bases at V and 1 base at J, leaving 7 bases unmatched. Germline CDR1 reads MGHRA; CDR2 reads YSYEKL. CDR3 length equals 15 residues. CDR3: CASRPGTRGQETQYF. DNA of the CDR3: TGCGCCAGCAGACCCGGGACTAGGGGCCAAGAGACCCAGTACTTC.

The chain uses TRBV5-1 and TRBJ2-1; 12 positions match TRBD2. The junction had 4 bases not matched to a gene; V was cut back by 2 bases and J by 7 bases. This CDR3 has 15 residues. Germline CDR1 reads SGHRS; CDR2 reads YFSETQ. The CDR3 spells CASSLTSGGRNEQFF. The CDR3 DNA reads TGCGCCAGCAGCTTAACTAGCGGGGGGCGAAATGAGCAGTTCTTC.

The chain is built from TRBV10-3 and TRBJ2-2; no definite D call. Germline CDR1 is ENHRY and CDR2 is SYGVKD. V was trimmed by 3 bases and J by 5 bases, leaving 13 bases between them. The CDR3 covers 15 residues. The CDR3 DNA reads as TGTGCCATCAGTGATTCCGGGCCCCCGACCGGGGAGCTGTTTTTT. Residues: CAISDSGPPTGELFF.

The chain combines TRBV29-1 with TRBJ2-5; no clear D gene. The CDR3 consists of 11 residues. Trimming took off 6 bases at V and 5 bases at J, with 10 bases between the two ends. In germline, CDR1 is SQVTM, CDR2 ANQGSEA. DNA of the CDR3: TGCAGCGTCCTATTGGGGGAGACCCAGTACTTC. This sequence encodes CSVLLGETQYF.